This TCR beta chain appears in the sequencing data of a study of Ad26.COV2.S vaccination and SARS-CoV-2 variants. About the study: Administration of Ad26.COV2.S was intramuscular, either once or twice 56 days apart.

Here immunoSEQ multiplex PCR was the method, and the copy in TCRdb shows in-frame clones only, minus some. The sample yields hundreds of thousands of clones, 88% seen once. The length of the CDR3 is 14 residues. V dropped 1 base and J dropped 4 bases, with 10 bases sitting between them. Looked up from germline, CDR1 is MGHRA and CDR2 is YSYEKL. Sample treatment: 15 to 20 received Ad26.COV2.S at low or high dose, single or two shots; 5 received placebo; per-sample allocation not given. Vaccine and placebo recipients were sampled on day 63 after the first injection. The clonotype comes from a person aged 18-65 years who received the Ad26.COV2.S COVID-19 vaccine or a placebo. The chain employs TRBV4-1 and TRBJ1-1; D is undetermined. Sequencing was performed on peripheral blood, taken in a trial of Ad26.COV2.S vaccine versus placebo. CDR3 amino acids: CASSQGQTRTEAFF. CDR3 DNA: TGCGCCAGCAGCCAAGGCCAAACTCGCACTGAAGCTTTCTTT.